These 26 T cell receptor beta chains originate from one sample sequenced in a study of tissue T cells after allogeneic stem cell transplantation. Assay: immunoSEQ multiplex PCR; the TCRdb copy retains only in-frame clones and omits some. Of 45,000 to 50,000 clones listed, less than 75% are singletons. The sample taken for sequencing was sorted cells pooled from one or two spleens. The receptor set was obtained from a pool of C57BL/6 mice in good health.

As regards this clone: Genes and germline come from the mouse. The sequenced part of the CDR3 DNA is TGTGCCAGCAGTGATTCAGGGAACACCGGGCAGCTCTAC. Translating it yields CASSDSGNTGQLY. The whole CDR3 reads CASSDSGNTGQLYF. The J gene is TRBJ2-2, the V gene TRBV13-3; a weak D match, TRBD1 (5 bases). The read falls 1 residue short of the CDR3 end, and the missing part is taken from the germline J gene. V lost 1 base, J lost 2 bases, and 6 bases lay in between. This CDR3 contains 14 residues. Germline CDR1 reads NNHDY; CDR2 reads SYVADS.

In the case of this clone: Here the gene names and germline are mouse. Coverage ceases 1 residue before the CDR3 finishes, and the germline J gene fills in the end. The chain recombines TRBV13-3 with TRBJ1-3; the D gene is possibly TRBD1 (5 bases). CDR1 and CDR2 from the germline V gene are NNHDY and SYVADS. The V end was cut by 1 base, the J end by 3 bases, with 8 bases between. The CDR3 loop spans 14 amino acids. Partial CDR3 DNA: TGTGCCAGCAGTGATTCAGGGAGTGGAAATACGCTCTAT. As protein: CASSDSGSGNTLY. The whole CDR3 sequence reads CASSDSGSGNTLYF.

This clone occurred once. The gene names given are mouse names. With the read ending 1 residue before the CDR3 end, the germline J gene is used to fill in that end. The chain has TRBV2 and TRBJ2-3; perhaps TRBD1 as D (5 bases). The V end lost 0 bases, the J end lost 5 bases, and 6 bases lay between the germline ends. The CDR3 has 13 residues. Germline CDR1 is LGHNA and CDR2 is YSYQKL. CDR3 amino acids: CASSQDQGETLYF. The sequenced CDR3 bases are TGTGCCAGCAGCCAAGATCAGGGAGAAACGCTGTAT.

Turning to this clone: Gene names are mouse gene names. The read terminates 1 residue before the CDR3 end, so the remaining end is supplied by the germline J gene. The rearrangement joins TRBV3 to TRBJ1-2, with D maybe TRBD1 (5 bases). In germline, CDR1 is SNHLY, CDR2 FYNGKV (reference sequence). The V end lost 3 bases, the J end lost 1 base, and 6 bases lay between the germline ends. There are 13 residues in the CDR3. The CDR3 sequence: CASSFQGNSDYTF. Incomplete CDR3 DNA: TGTGCCAGCAGCTTCCAGGGAAACTCCGACTACACC.

Comment on this clone: Mouse gene names apply. The read falls 1 residue short of the CDR3 end, and the missing part is taken from the germline J gene. The gene calls are TRBV13-3 and TRBJ2-1; 10 bases align to TRBD2. Germline CDR1 reads NNHDY; CDR2 reads SYVADS. The J segment lost 2 bases and the V segment lost 4 bases, leaving 3 bases of the junction unmatched. The CDR3 contains 15 residues. CDR3: CASSLDWGDYAEQFF. The sequenced CDR3 bases are TGTGCCAGCAGTCTCGACTGGGGGGACTATGCTGAGCAGTTC.

For this clone: Genes here carry mouse names. The CDR3 end is not reached by the read, which stops 1 residue before it; the germline J gene fills it in. The V gene is TRBV26, the J gene TRBJ2-4; D perhaps matches TRBD2 (6 bases). The germline V gene has CDR1 KGHPV and CDR2 FQNQEV (reference sequence). This CDR3 comprises 15 residues. Trimming stripped 5 bases from V and 0 bases from J, with 12 bases between. CDR3 DNA, as far as it was read: TGTGCCAGCAGTGCGGCCTGGGGAAGTCAAAACACCTTGTAC. It is translated as CASSAAWGSQNTLY. The whole CDR3 region reads CASSAAWGSQNTLYF.

About this clone: Genes and germline come from the mouse. The read ends 1 residue shy of where the CDR3 ends; the end is completed using the germline J gene. The rearrangement uses TRBV5 and TRBJ2-3; the match to TRBD2 covers 7 bases. The length of the CDR3 is 13 residues. The V and J ends lost 0 bases and 6 bases, in that order; junction bases with no gene match: 0. Germline V gene sequence: CDR1 LGHNA, CDR2 YNLKQL (reference sequence). The CDR3 DNA, read in part, is TGTGCCAGCAGCCAAGAGGGGGGGGAAACGCTGTAT. Translation gives CASSQEGGETLY. Given in full, the CDR3 is CASSQEGGETLYF.

As regards this clone: Gene names follow the mouse nomenclature. The CDR3 reads CASSLPGQPNTEVFF. CDR3 DNA, as far as it was read: TGTGCCAGCAGCCTCCCGGGACAGCCAAACACAGAAGTCTTC. V and J are TRBV3 and TRBJ1-1; 7 bases are shared with TRBD1. With the read ending 1 residue before the CDR3 end, the germline J gene is used to fill in that end. Per the germline V gene, CDR1 is SNHLY and CDR2 is FYNGKV (reference sequence). CDR3 length equals 15 residues. Trimming took 5 bases from V and 0 from J; bases not matched to a gene: 6.

As concerns this clone: Genes and germline come from the mouse. The sequence runs out 1 residue before the end of the CDR3; the remainder is reconstructed from the germline J gene. The genes are TRBV23 and TRBJ1-1; the table's D call TRBD1 went unverified against the DNA. This CDR3 spans 15 amino acids. Germline V CDR1 and CDR2: KGHTA, FQNQQP. The CDR3 bases that were read are TGCTCCAGCAGTCAATCAGCAGGGGCAAACACAGAAGTCTTC. This translates into CSSSQSAGANTEVF. The whole CDR3 sequence is CSSSQSAGANTEVFF. Supplemented by reference TRBV23 and TRBJ1-1, the full variable domain reads DAAVTQKPRYLIKMKGQEAEMKCIPEKGHTAVFWYQQKQSKELKFLIYFQNQQPLDQIDMVKERFSAVCPSSSLCSLGIRTCEAEDSALYLCSSSQSAGANTEVFFGKGTRLTVV.

Turning to this clone: The genes and germline here are from mouse. Read coverage stops 1 residue before the CDR3 terminus; the germline J gene supplies the remainder. The J gene is TRBJ2-1, the V gene TRBV15, with TRBD1 identical over 7 bases. V trimming: 5 bases; J trimming: 4 bases; junction bases outside the gene matches: 5. Germline V gene data show CDR1 as SGHND and CDR2 as FRSKSL. The CDR3 is 14 amino acids. The CDR3 DNA, read in part, is TGTGCCAGCAGTCGCGGGACAGATTATGCTGAGCAGTTC. Protein sequence: CASSRGTDYAEQF. The CDR3 reads in full as CASSRGTDYAEQFF. Based on the CDR3 plus reference TRBV15 and TRBJ2-1, the full variable domain is DAGVTQTPRHEVAEKGQTIILKCEPVSGHNDLFWYRQTKIQGLELLSYFRSKSLMEDGGAFKDRFKAEMLNSSFSTLKIQPTEPKDSAVYLCASSRGTDYAEQFFGPGTRLTVL.

A remark on this clone: The gene symbols are mouse symbols. With the read ending 1 residue before the CDR3 end, the germline J gene is used to fill in that end. The J gene is TRBJ2-4, the V gene TRBV4, with D hard to call. V lost 4 bases, J lost 0 bases, and 8 bases lay in between. Germline values: CDR1 LGHDT, CDR2 YNNKQL (reference sequence). CDR3 length: 14 residues. The CDR3 is CASSFERSQNTLYF. Incomplete CDR3 DNA: TGTGCCAGCAGCTTTGAGAGGAGTCAAAACACCTTGTAC.

This clone was seen only once. Genes and germline are mouse. CDR3 DNA (partial): TGTGCCAGCAGTGATGGGGGTTCTGGAAATACGCTCTAT. It codes for CASSDGGSGNTLY. The complete CDR3 protein is CASSDGGSGNTLYF. The V call is TRBV13-3, the J call TRBJ1-3; no clear D gene. The CDR3 is cut off 1 residue early in the read; its end comes from the germline J gene. CDR3 length: 14 amino acids. Germline V gene lookup returns CDR1 NNHDY and CDR2 SYVADS. V was clipped by 0 bases and J by 0 bases, with 4 bases between them.

Worth noting for this clone: The genes are named according to mouse. Read sequence stops 1 residue before the CDR3 end, and the germline J gene provides the missing end. The chain carries TRBV29 and TRBJ2-4; the D gene is possibly TRBD2 (6 bases). The CDR3 has 17 residues. Per the germline V gene, CDR1 is MSHET and CDR2 is SYDVDS. Between the trimmed V and J ends, which lost 0 bases and 0 bases, there was a span of 13 bases. The CDR3 sequence: CASSLSNTGTSQNTLYF. Partial CDR3 DNA: TGTGCTAGCAGTTTATCCAACACTGGGACTAGTCAAAACACCTTGTAC.

Notes on this clone: Gene names and germline match the mouse. The read gets to within 1 residue of the CDR3 end, and the germline J gene fills in the rest. V is TRBV13-3 and J is TRBJ1-2; 8 bases align to TRBD1. Trimming cost V 1 base and J 3 bases; bases outside gene matches: 2. CDR3 length: 14 amino acids. CDR1 is NNHDY and CDR2 is SYVADS in the germline V gene. The CDR3 DNA, read in part, is TGTGCCAGCAGTGATATACAGGGGGACTCCGACTACACC. Protein sequence: CASSDIQGDSDYT. From start to end, the CDR3 is CASSDIQGDSDYTF.

Details on this clone: Gene names are the mouse ones. The read falls 1 residue short of the CDR3 end, and the missing part is taken from the germline J gene. The chain uses TRBV1 and TRBJ2-3, with 10 nucleotides matching TRBD2. Per germline, CDR1 NSQYPW and CDR2 LRSPGD (reference sequence). This CDR3 has 16 amino acids. Germline trimming cut 1 base from V and 2 bases from J; bases unmatched to any gene: 3. CDR3 DNA (partial): TGCACCTGCAGTGCAGGACTGGGGGGCCCTGCAGAAACGCTGTAT. Its translation is CTCSAGLGGPAETLY. The CDR3 in full is CTCSAGLGGPAETLYF.

A word on this clone: All gene names here are mouse names. Read coverage stops 1 residue before the CDR3 terminus; the germline J gene supplies the remainder. The chain carries TRBV26 and TRBJ2-4; TRBD1 matches 10 bases. The CDR3 is 15 residues long. CDR1 KGHPV and CDR2 FQNQEV come from the germline V gene (reference sequence). V was pared by 4 bases and J by 1 base, with 2 bases of the junction left unmatched. CDR3 bases read: TGTGCCAGCAGTCGACAGGGGGCTGGTCAAAACACCTTGTAC. This gives the protein CASSRQGAGQNTLY. The CDR3 reads in full as CASSRQGAGQNTLYF.

Points on this clone: The gene symbols are mouse symbols. The read ends 1 residue early relative to the CDR3; the germline J gene fills the gap. This chain uses TRBV4 with TRBJ2-7, with TRBD2 matching 8 bases. The length of the CDR3 is 13 residues. CDR1 LGHDT and CDR2 YNNKQL come from the germline V gene (reference sequence). The V and J ends lost 5 bases and 2 bases, in that order; junction bases with no gene match: 2. The CDR3 sequence: CASSRDWPYEQYF. The part of the CDR3 DNA that was read is TGTGCCAGCAGCCGGGACTGGCCCTATGAACAGTAC.

For this clone: The genes and germline here are from mouse. Read coverage stops 1 residue before the CDR3 terminus; the germline J gene supplies the remainder. The rearrangement joins TRBV13-1 to TRBJ2-4, with 8 positions matching TRBD2. The CDR3 loop spans 14 amino acids. CDR1 NSHNY and CDR2 SYGAGN come from the germline V gene. Trimming cost V 6 bases and J 2 bases; bases outside gene matches: 5. The CDR3 bases that were read are TGTGCCAGCAATCTGGGGGGACTTCAAAACACCTTGTAC. It is translated as CASNLGGLQNTLY. From start to end, the CDR3 is CASNLGGLQNTLYF.

Concerning this clone itself: These gene names are mouse names. The CDR3 extends 1 residue past the end of the read, so its final part is completed from the germline J gene. This sequence joins TRBV31 and TRBJ1-1; the match to TRBD1 covers 7 bases. Germline V gives CDR1 GKSSPN, CDR2 SITVG. V was clipped by 4 bases and J by 0 bases; unmatched bases: 2. CDR3 size: 13 residues. The CDR3 DNA, read in part, is TGTGCCTGGAAGGGGACAGCAAACACAGAAGTCTTC. This sequence encodes CAWKGTANTEVF. The complete CDR3 reads CAWKGTANTEVFF.

In its sample, this clone was seen a few times. Gene names refer to mouse genes. The read comes to an end 1 residue before the CDR3 does, leaving the germline J gene to fill in the end. The chain joins TRBV2 to TRBJ1-4; D is unclear. This CDR3 comprises 11 residues. Trimming pared 4 bases from V and 5 bases from J, leaving 2 bases between. CDR1 is LGHNA and CDR2 is YSYQKL in the germline V gene. The CDR3 here is CASSRNERLFF. CDR3 DNA, as far as it was read: TGTGCCAGCAGCCGAAACGAAAGATTATTT.

With regard to this clone: Genes here carry mouse names. Sequencing ends 1 residue short of the CDR3 end; the germline J gene provides the rest. Other DNA sequences in the same sample also yield this CDR3. The chain uses TRBV5 and TRBJ2-5, with TRBD2 matching over 7 bases. The J segment lost 3 bases and the V segment lost 0 bases, leaving 0 bases of the junction unmatched. The CDR3 sequence is 14 residues long. CDR1 and CDR2 from the germline V gene are LGHNA and YNLKQL (reference sequence). CDR3 bases read: TGTGCCAGCAGCCAAGACTGGGGGCAAGACACCCAGTAC. Translating gives CASSQDWGQDTQY. The entire CDR3 protein reads CASSQDWGQDTQYF.

This clone has a single count. Gene names denote mouse genes. The CDR3 end is not reached by the read, which stops 1 residue before it; the germline J gene fills it in. V and J are TRBV5 and TRBJ2-4, with no clear D. This CDR3 spans 14 amino acids. Trimming left V 0 bases short and J 0 bases short, with 4 bases between. Germline V gives CDR1 LGHNA, CDR2 YNLKQL (reference sequence). The CDR3 region is CASSQDDSQNTLYF. The CDR3 DNA, read in part, is TGTGCCAGCAGCCAAGACGACAGTCAAAACACCTTGTAC.

As for this clone: These gene names are mouse names. Read data end 1 residue before the CDR3 end; the end is taken from the germline J gene. The V and J genes are TRBV12-1 and TRBJ2-4, with D possibly matching TRBD1 (6 bases). The CDR3 has 14 residues. The ends were cut back, 2 bases at V and 0 bases at J, with 8 bases in the middle. CDR1 and CDR2 (germline): SGHSN, HYEKVE. The covered CDR3 bases are TGTGCCAGCTCTCCAGGGGTTAGTCAAAACACCTTGTAC. Residues: CASSPGVSQNTLY. The CDR3 reads in full as CASSPGVSQNTLYF.

This clone was counted a single time. The gene symbols are mouse symbols. The sequence runs out 1 residue before the end of the CDR3; the remainder is reconstructed from the germline J gene. The chain recombines TRBV20 with TRBJ1-2, with D hard to call. There are 12 residues in the CDR3. V lost 3 bases and J lost 4, with 9 bases in between. Germline values: CDR1 GFQATS, CDR2 STVNSAI. The CDR3 DNA, read in part, is TGTGGTGCTAGTTACGGGTTCTCCGACTACACC. It is translated as CGASYGFSDYT. The full CDR3 protein is CGASYGFSDYTF.

Remarks on this clone: The gene symbols are mouse symbols. The read terminates 1 residue before the CDR3 end, so the remaining end is supplied by the germline J gene. The rearrangement links TRBV12-1 to TRBJ2-3, with 9 bases identical to TRBD1. Trimming at V came to 2 bases and at J to 1 base, leaving 3 bases not matched to a gene. The CDR3 totals 15 residues. CDR1 and CDR2 (germline): SGHSN, HYEKVE. CDR3 sequence reads: CASSRGQGGAETLYF. Incomplete CDR3 DNA: TGTGCCAGCTCTCGGGGACAGGGTGGTGCAGAAACGCTGTAT. The full variable domain, completed using reference TRBV12-1 and TRBJ2-3, is DSGVVQSPRHIIKEKGGRSVLTCIPISGHSNVVWYQQTLGKELKFLIQHYEKVERDKGFLPSRFSVQQFDDYHSEMNMSALELEDSAMYFCASSRGQGGAETLYFGSGTRLTVL.

Regarding this clone: Germline and genes here are mouse. The read comes to an end 1 residue before the CDR3 does, leaving the germline J gene to fill in the end. The V and J genes are TRBV31 and TRBJ1-4; D possibly corresponds to TRBD1 (5 bases). Germline V gene lookup returns CDR1 GKSSPN and CDR2 SITVG. The CDR3 has 13 residues. V dropped 5 bases and J dropped 0 bases, with 7 bases sitting between them. CDR3 amino acids: CAWDRISNERLFF. The DNA read from the CDR3 is TGTGCCTGGGACAGAATTTCCAACGAAAGATTATTT. The full variable domain, its missing parts supplied by reference TRBV31 and TRBJ1-4, is AQTIHQWPVAEIKAVGSPLSLGCTIKGKSSPNLYWYWQATGGTLQQLFYSITVGQVESVVQLNLSASRPKDDQFILSTEKLLLSHSGFYLCAWDRISNERLFFGHGTKLSVL.